This TCR beta chain came from a study of graft-versus-host responses after intestinal transplantation. Findings and limits, study-wide: Analysis identified GvH clones in recipient marrow, with some appearing first in ileum or blood. An association linked early post-transplant HvG declines with peak circulating GvH clone levels. Allografts from individuals with graft-donor T cell macrochimerism displayed high graft-versus-host to host-versus-graft clonal ratios.

About this clone itself: Its antigen is unidentified.

V was clipped by 6 bases and J by 3 bases; unmatched bases: 8. Per germline, CDR1 MNHEY and CDR2 SMNVEV (reference sequence). The CDR3 loop spans 14 amino acids. Clones were sequenced by immunoSEQ multiplex PCR, and TCRdb holds only the in-frame ones, with some missing. The repertoire consists of 33,000 or so clones, with around 94% occurring once and the leading ten covering about 0.72%. The specimen comprised PBMCs, sampled 16 days after intestinal transplant. This chain connects TRBV27 to TRBJ2-7; TRBD1 matches 7 bases. This receptor was obtained from a human patient who received an intestinal transplant, so some T cells may come from the graft donor. For the CDR3, the DNA is TGTGCCAGCAGGGGGGACAGTAAGCACTACGAGCAGTACTTC. Amino acid sequence: CASRGDSKHYEQYF.